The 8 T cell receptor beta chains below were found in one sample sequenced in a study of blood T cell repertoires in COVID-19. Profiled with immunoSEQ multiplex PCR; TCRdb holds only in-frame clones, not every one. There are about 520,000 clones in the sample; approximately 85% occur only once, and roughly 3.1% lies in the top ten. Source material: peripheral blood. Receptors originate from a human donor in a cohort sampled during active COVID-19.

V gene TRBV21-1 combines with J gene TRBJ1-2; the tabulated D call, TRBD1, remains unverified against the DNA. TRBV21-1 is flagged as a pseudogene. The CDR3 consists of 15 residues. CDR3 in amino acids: CASSRGGGSNYGYTF. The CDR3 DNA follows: TGTGCCAGCAGCCGAGGAGGGGGCTCAAACTATGGCTACACCTTC.

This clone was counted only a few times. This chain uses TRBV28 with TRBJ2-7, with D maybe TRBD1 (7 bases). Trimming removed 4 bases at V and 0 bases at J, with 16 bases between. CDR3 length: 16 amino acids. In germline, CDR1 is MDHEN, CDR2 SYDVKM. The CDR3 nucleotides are TGTGCCAGCAGTTCCCCAGGGGGGCATCACTCCTACGAGCAGTACTTC. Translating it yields CASSSPGGHHSYEQYF.

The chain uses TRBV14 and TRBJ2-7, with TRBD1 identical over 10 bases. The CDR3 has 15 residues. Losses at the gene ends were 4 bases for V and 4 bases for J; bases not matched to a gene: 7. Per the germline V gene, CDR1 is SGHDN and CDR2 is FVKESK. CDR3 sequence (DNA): TGTGCCAGCAGCCGTCCGGGACAGGGGTTTTACGAGCAGTACTTC. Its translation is CASSRPGQGFYEQYF. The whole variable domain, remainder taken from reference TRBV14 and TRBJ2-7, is EAGVTQFPSHSVIEKGQTVTLRCDPISGHDNLYWYRRVMGKEIKFLLHFVKESKQDESGMPNNRFLAERTGGTYSTLKVQPAELEDSGVYFCASSRPGQGFYEQYFGPGTRLTVT.

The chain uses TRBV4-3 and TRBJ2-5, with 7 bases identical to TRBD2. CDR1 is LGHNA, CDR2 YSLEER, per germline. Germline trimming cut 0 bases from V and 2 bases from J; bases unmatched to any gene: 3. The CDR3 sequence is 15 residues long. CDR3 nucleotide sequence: TGCGCCAGCAGCCAAGAGGCCGGGAGGCAAGAGACCCAGTACTTC. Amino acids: CASSQEAGRQETQYF.

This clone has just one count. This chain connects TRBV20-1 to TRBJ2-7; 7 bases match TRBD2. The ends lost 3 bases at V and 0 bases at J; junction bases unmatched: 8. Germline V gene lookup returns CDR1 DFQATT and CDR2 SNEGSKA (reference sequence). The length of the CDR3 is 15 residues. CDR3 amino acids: CSASKELAISYEQYF. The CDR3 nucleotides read TGCAGTGCTAGTAAGGAACTAGCGATCTCCTACGAGCAGTACTTC.

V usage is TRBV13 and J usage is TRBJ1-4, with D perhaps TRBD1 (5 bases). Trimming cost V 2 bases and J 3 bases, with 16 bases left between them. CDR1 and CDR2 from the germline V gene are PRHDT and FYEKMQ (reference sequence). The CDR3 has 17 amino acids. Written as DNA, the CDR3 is TGTGCCAGCAGCTTACAGTCAGCGGGGGGATCTAATGAAAAACTGTTTTTT. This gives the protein CASSLQSAGGSNEKLFF.

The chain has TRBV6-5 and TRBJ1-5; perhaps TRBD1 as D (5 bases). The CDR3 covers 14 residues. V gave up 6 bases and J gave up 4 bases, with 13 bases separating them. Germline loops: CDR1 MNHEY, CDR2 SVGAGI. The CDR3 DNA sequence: TGTGCCAGCAGCCCCTTCGGGGGAAATCAGCCCCAGCATTTT. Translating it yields CASSPFGGNQPQHF.

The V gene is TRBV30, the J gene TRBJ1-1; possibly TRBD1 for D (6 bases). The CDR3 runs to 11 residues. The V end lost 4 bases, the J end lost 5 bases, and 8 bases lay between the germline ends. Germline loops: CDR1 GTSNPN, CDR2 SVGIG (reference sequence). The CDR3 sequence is CAWKGETEAFF. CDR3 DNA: TGTGCCTGGAAGGGGGAAACTGAAGCTTTCTTT.